This TCR beta chain derives from a study of T cells in Graves' hyperthyroidism and ophthalmopathy. This CDR3 comprises 15 residues. V lost 3 bases to trimming and J lost 3 bases; unmatched junction nucleotides: 7. Germline V CDR1 and CDR2: SGHRS, YFSETQ. RNA transcripts gave rise to amplified TCR beta CDR3 regions. During a first-round RT-PCR of the TCR CDR3, the HTBI primer set was used. MiXCR, run by TCRdb on the multiplex PCR reads, gives a single entry per CDR3 protein. The sample has 690,000 or so distinct CDR3 sequences; 18% are singletons. In its sample, this clonotype was seen many times. This sequence originates from a woman aged 50 to 65 with Graves' hyperthyroidism that later progressed to Graves' ophthalmopathy. The sequenced material came from blood. V usage is TRBV5-1 and J usage is TRBJ2-7, with TRBD1 matching over 9 bases. This CDR3 reads CASSSETGGGYEQYF. In DNA, the CDR3 is TGCGCCAGCAGCTCGGAGACAGGGGGAGGCTACGAGCAGTACTTC.